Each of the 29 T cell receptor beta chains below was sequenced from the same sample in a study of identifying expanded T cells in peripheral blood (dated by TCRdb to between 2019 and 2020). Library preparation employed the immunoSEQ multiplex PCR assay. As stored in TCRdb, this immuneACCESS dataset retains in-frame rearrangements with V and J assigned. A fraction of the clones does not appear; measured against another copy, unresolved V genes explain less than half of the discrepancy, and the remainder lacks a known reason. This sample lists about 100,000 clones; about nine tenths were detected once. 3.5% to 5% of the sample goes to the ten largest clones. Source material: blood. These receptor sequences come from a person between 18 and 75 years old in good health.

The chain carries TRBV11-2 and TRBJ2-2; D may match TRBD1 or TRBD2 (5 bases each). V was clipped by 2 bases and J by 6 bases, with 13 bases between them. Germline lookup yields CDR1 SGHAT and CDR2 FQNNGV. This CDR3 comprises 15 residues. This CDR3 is CASSLFGGIAGELFF. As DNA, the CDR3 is TGTGCCAGCAGCTTATTTGGGGGTATTGCCGGGGAGCTGTTTTTT.

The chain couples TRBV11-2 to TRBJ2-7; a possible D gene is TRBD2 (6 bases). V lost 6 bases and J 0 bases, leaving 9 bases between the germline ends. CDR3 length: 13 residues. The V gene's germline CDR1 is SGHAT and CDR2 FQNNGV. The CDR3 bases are TGTGCCAGCAGGCGGGAAAACTCCTACGAGCAGTACTTC. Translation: CASRRENSYEQYF.

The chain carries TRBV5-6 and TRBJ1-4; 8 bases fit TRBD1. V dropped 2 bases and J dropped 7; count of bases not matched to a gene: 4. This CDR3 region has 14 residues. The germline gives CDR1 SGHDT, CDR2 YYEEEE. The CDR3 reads CASSLQGVGEKLFF. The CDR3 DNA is TGTGCCAGCAGCTTACAGGGGGTTGGTGAAAAACTGTTTTTT.

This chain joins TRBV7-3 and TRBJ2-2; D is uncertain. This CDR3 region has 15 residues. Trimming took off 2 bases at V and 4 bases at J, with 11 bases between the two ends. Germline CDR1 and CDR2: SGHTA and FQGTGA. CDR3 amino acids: CASSLEAIGTGELFF. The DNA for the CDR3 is TGTGCCAGCAGCTTAGAGGCAATCGGCACCGGGGAGCTGTTTTTT.

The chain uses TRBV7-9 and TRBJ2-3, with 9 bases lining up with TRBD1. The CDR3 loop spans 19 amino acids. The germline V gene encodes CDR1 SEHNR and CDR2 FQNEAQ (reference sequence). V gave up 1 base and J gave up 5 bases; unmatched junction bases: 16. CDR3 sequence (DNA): TGTGCCAGCAGCTTAGTGGTGGCCGACCGGGGACAGGGACTAGATACGCAGTATTTT. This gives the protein CASSLVVADRGQGLDTQYF.

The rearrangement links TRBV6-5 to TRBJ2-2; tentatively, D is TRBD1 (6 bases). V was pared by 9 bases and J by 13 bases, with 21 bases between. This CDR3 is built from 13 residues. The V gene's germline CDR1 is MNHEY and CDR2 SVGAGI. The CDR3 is CARKGQPGRALFF. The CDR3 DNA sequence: TGTGCCAGAAAAGGACAGCCGGGGCGGGCGCTGTTTTTT.

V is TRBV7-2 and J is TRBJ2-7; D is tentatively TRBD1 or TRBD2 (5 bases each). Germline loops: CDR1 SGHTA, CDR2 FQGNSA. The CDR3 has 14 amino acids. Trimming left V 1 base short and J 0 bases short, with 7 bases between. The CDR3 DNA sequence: TGTGCCAGCAGCTTAGGGGACGACTCCTACGAGCAGTACTTC. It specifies CASSLGDDSYEQYF. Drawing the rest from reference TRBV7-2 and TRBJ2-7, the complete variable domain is GAGVSQSPSNKVTEKGKDVELRCDPISGHTALYWYRQSLGQGLEFLIYFQGNSAPDKSGLPSDRFSAERTGGSVSTLTIQRTQQEDSAVYLCASSLGDDSYEQYFGPGTRLTVT.

DNA for the CDR3: TGTGCCAGCAGACTTAACTCGCAGTTTGAACATCGAATGTGGCCACTACTAACGTTCGAGCAGTACTTC. Translated, it gives CASRLNSQFEHRMWPLLTFEQYF. The chain uses TRBV14 and TRBJ2-7, with D uncertain. The V end was cut by 6 bases, the J end by 6 bases, with 45 bases between. CDR1 and CDR2 from the germline V gene are SGHDN and FVKESK. The CDR3 totals 23 residues.

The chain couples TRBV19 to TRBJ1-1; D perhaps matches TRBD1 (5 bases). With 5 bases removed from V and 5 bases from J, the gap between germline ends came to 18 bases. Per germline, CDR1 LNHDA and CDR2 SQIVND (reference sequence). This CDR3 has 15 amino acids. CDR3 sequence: CASSPLWPGGTEAFF. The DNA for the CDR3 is TGTGCCAGTAGTCCCCTCTGGCCGGGGGGAACTGAAGCTTTCTTT.

The CDR3: CASSPGRLGSGETQYF. CDR3 nucleotide sequence: TGTGCCAGCAGCCCTGGGCGGTTGGGCTCGGGGGAGACCCAGTACTTC. The J gene is TRBJ2-5, the V gene TRBV11-3; D is possibly TRBD2 (5 bases). The V gene's germline CDR1 is SGHNT and CDR2 YENEEA. Trimming shortened V by 5 bases and J by 5 bases, and 21 bases separated the two germline ends. The CDR3 covers 16 residues.

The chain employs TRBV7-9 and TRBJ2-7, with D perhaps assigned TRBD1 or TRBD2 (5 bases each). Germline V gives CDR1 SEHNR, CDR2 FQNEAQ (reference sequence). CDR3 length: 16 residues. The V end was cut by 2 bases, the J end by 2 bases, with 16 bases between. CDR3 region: CASSLRAGTVTYEQYF. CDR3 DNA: TGTGCCAGCAGCTTACGGGCCGGGACGGTCACCTACGAGCAGTACTTC.

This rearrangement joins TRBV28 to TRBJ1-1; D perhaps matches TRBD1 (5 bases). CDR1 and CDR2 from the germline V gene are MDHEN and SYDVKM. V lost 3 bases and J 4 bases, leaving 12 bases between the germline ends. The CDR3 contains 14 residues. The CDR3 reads CASSFMGGVTEAFF. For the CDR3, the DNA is TGTGCCAGCAGTTTTATGGGGGGAGTCACTGAAGCTTTCTTT.

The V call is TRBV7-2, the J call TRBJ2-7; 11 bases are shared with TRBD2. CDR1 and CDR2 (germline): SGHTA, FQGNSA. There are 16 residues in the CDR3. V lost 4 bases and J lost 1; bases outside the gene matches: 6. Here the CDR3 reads CASSSSGTSGSYEQYF. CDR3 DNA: TGTGCCAGCAGCTCGTCCGGGACTAGCGGTTCCTACGAGCAGTACTTC.

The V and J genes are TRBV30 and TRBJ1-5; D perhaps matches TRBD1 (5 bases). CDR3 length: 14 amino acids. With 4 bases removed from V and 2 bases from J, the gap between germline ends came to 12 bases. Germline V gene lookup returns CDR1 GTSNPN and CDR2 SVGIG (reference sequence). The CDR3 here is CAWKWGGGNQPQHF. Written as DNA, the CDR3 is TGTGCCTGGAAGTGGGGGGGAGGCAATCAGCCCCAGCATTTT.

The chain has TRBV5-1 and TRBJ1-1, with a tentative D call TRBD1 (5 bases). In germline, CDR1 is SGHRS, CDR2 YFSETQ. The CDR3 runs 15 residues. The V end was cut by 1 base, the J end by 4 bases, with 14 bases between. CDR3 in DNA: TGCGCCAGCAGCTTGTTATTGGGGGGTGGCACTGAAGCTTTCTTT. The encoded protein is CASSLLLGGGTEAFF.

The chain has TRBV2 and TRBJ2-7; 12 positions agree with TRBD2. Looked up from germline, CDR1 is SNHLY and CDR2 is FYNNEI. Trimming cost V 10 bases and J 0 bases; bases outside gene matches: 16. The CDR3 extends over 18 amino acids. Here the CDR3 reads CAIRPRRTSGDSSYEQYF. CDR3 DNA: TGTGCCATAAGGCCCCGGAGGACTAGCGGGGATAGCTCCTACGAGCAGTACTTC.

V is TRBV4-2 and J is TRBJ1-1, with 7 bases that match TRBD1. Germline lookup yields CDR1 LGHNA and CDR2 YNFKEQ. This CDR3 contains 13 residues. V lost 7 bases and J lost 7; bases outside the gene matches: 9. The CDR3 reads CASKRDRIYEAFF. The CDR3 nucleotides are TGTGCCAGCAAACGGGACAGAATATATGAAGCTTTCTTT.

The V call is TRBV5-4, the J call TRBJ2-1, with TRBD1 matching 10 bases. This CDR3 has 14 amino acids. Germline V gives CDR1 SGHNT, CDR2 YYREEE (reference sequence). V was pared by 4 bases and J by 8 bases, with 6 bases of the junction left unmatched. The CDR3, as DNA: TGTGCCAGCAGCGTGCCGGGACAGGGGCATGAGCAGTTCTTC. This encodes CASSVPGQGHEQFF. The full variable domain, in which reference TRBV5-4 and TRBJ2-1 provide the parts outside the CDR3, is ETGVTQSPTHLIKTRGQQVTLRCSSQSGHNTVSWYQQALGQGPQFIFQYYREEENGRGNFPPRFSGLQFPNYSSELNVNALELDDSALYLCASSVPGQGHEQFFGPGTRLTVL.

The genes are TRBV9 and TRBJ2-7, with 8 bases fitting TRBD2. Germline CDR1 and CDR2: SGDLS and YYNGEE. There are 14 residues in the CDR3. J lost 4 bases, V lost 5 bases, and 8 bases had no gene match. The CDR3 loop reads CASSLAGPGYEQYF. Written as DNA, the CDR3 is TGTGCCAGCAGTCTAGCGGGCCCCGGGTACGAGCAGTACTTC.

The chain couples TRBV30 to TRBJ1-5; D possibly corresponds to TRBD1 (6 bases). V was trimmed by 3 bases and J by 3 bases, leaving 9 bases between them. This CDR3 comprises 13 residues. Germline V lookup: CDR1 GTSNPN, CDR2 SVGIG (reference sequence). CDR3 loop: CAWRGGNNQPQHF. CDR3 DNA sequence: TGTGCCTGGAGAGGGGGGAACAATCAGCCCCAGCATTTT.

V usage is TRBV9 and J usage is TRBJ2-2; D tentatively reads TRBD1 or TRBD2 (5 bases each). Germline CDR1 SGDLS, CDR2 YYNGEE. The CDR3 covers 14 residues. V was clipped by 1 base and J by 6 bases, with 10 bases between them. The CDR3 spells CASSVLGDAGELFF. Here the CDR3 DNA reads TGTGCCAGCAGCGTATTAGGGGACGCCGGGGAGCTGTTTTTT.

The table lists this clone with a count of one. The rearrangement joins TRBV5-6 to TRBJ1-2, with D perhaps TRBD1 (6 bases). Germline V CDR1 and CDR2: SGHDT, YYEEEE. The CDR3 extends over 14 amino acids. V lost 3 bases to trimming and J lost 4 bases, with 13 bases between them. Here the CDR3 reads CASSSRGGLYGYTF. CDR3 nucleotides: TGTGCCAGCAGCTCCCGGGGGGGCCTCTATGGCTACACCTTC.

The CDR3 bases are TGTGCCAGCAGCTTGGGGGCTAGCGGGGGTGGGGAGACCCAGTACTTC. Translation: CASSLGASGGGETQYF. V and J are TRBV7-8 and TRBJ2-5; TRBD2 aligns across 10 bases. Germline V gene lookup returns CDR1 SGHVS and CDR2 FQNEAQ. CDR3 length: 16 residues. V gave up 3 bases and J gave up 5 bases; unmatched junction bases: 9.

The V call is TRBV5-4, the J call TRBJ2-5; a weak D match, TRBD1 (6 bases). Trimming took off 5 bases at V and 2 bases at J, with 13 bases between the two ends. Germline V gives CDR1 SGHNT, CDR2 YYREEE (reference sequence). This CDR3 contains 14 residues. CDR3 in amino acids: CASRYQGRQETQYF. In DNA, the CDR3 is TGTGCCAGCAGGTACCAGGGGCGGCAAGAGACCCAGTACTTC.

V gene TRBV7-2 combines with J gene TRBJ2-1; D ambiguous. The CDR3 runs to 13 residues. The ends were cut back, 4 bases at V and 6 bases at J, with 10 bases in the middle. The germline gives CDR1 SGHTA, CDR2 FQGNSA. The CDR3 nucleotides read TGTGCCAGCAGCTCCGCGTGGGCCAATGAGCAGTTCTTC. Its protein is CASSSAWANEQFF.

The CDR3 DNA is TGTGCCAGCAGCAGCTCCCGTTCCCAAGGCCCAGCTTTCTTT. Amino acids: CASSSSRSQGPAFF. The V gene is TRBV4-2, the J gene TRBJ1-1; D call uncertain. V lost 5 bases and J 10 bases, leaving 20 bases between the germline ends. The CDR3 loop spans 14 amino acids. Germline values: CDR1 LGHNA, CDR2 YNFKEQ.

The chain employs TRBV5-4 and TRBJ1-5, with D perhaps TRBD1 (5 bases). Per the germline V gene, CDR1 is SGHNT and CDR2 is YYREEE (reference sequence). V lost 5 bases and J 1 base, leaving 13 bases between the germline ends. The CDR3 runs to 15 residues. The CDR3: CASSQGGASNQPQHF. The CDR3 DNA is TGTGCCAGCAGTCAGGGAGGTGCGAGCAATCAGCCCCAGCATTTT.

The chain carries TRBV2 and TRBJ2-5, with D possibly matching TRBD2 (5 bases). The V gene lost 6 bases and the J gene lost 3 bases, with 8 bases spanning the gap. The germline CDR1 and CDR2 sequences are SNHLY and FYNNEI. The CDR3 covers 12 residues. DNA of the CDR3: TGTGCCAGCAGGCGGACTGAAGAGACCCAGTACTTC. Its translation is CASRRTEETQYF.

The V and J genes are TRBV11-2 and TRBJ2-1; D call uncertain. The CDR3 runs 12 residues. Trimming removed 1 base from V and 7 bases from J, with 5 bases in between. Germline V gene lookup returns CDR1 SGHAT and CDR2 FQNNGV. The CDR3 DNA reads TGTGCCAGCAGCTTAGTCCGGAATGAGCAGTTCTTC. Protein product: CASSLVRNEQFF.